Listed here are 31 T cell receptor beta chains from one sample, sequenced in a study of OX40 agonist ivuxolimab in advanced cancers. TCRdb's table, derived via immunoSEQ multiplex PCR, lists solely in-frame clones and lacks some. The sample yields about 37,000 clones, around 83% seen once. The specimen comprised CD4+ or CD8+ T cells sorted from blood, sampled in a trial of the OX40 agonist ivuxolimab. The receptors stem from an adult with an advanced solid tumor such as melanoma, head and neck, liver or kidney cancer.

This clone was seen repeatedly, ten times or more. This chain joins TRBV27 and TRBJ1-2; D might be TRBD1 (6 bases). The germline V gene encodes CDR1 MNHEY and CDR2 SMNVEV (reference sequence). The V end lost 5 bases, the J end lost 8 bases, and 18 bases lay between the germline ends. The CDR3 is made up of 14 amino acids. The CDR3 nucleotides are TGTGCCAGCAGTCTGGCATGGGGGGCGGGAGGCTACACCTTC. Translated, it gives CASSLAWGAGGYTF.

The chain recombines TRBV19 with TRBJ1-1; weak D call: TRBD1 (5 bases). V was pared by 1 base and J by 4 bases, with 10 bases between. The CDR3 is 14 amino acids. Germline assignment: CDR1 LNHDA and CDR2 SQIVND (reference sequence). The CDR3 region has the DNA TGTGCCAGTAGTATAGCAGACAGCGGCACTGAAGCTTTCTTT. Translation: CASSIADSGTEAFF.

Concerning this clone itself: This CDR3 is also generated by other DNA sequences in the sample. The genes are TRBV5-1 and TRBJ1-1; 7 bases agree with TRBD1. This CDR3 region has 15 residues. Germline CDR1 reads SGHRS; CDR2 reads YFSETQ. V dropped 4 bases and J dropped 2; count of bases not matched to a gene: 8. The CDR3 DNA is TGCGCCAGCAGCCCCGCCGGGACAGACAACACTGAAGCTTTCTTT. The encoded protein is CASSPAGTDNTEAFF.

The chain employs TRBV7-9 and TRBJ1-5; weak D call: TRBD1 (5 bases). Germline assignment: CDR1 SEHNR and CDR2 FQNEAQ (reference sequence). The CDR3 spans 15 residues. The V gene lost 1 base and the J gene lost 5 bases, with 12 bases spanning the gap. CDR3 nucleotides: TGTGCCAGCAGCTTAGTAGTGGGGACCGATCAGCCCCAGCATTTT. Translating it yields CASSLVVGTDQPQHF.

As regards this clone: The junction differs from germline at one of its ends, possibly a read error. The chain links TRBV10-3 to TRBJ2-5, with 9 bases that match TRBD1. This CDR3 has 15 residues. In germline, CDR1 is ENHRY, CDR2 SYGVKD. CDR3 DNA: TGTGCCATCAGTGAGTCATGGACAGGGGAAGATACCCAGTACTTC. It codes for CAISESWTGEDTQYF.

The chain carries TRBV6-5 and TRBJ1-1; no definite D call. Deletions cut 7 bases from V and 3 bases from J, with 15 bases between. The CDR3 totals 14 residues. Germline V gene sequence: CDR1 MNHEY, CDR2 SVGAGI. In DNA form, the CDR3 reads TGTGCCAGCAACCCCATTCAAGGGCACACTGAAGCTTTCTTT. Its protein product is CASNPIQGHTEAFF.

This clone turned up a few times. This chain links TRBV11-2 with TRBJ2-7; no firm D call. Deletions cut 5 bases from V and 3 bases from J, with 11 bases between. The germline gives CDR1 SGHAT, CDR2 FQNNGV. The CDR3 loop spans 13 amino acids. CDR3 in DNA: TGTGCCAGCAGCCCTGGGTCCTTCTACGAGCAGTACTTC. Encoded protein: CASSPGSFYEQYF.

In DNA form, the CDR3 reads TGTGCCAGCAGCGGGGACCCCGGGAGCGCCTACGAGCAGTACTTC. It is translated as CASSGDPGSAYEQYF. The J gene is TRBJ2-7, the V gene TRBV5-4; TRBD2 might be the D (6 bases). CDR1 and CDR2 (germline): SGHNT, YYREEE (reference sequence). The CDR3 has 15 amino acids. V lost 4 bases and J 2 bases, leaving 16 bases between the germline ends.

The chain recombines TRBV4-1 with TRBJ1-5; D is possibly TRBD1 (6 bases). CDR3 size: 15 residues. Germline CDR1 MGHRA, CDR2 YSYEKL. The V and J ends lost 1 base and 2 bases respectively, with 9 bases between them. CDR3 bases: TGCGCCAGCAGCCAAGCAGGGGCCGGCAATCAGCCCCAGCATTTT. Its translation is CASSQAGAGNQPQHF.

The chain couples TRBV11-1 to TRBJ2-7; TRBD1 is a possible D gene (6 bases). The CDR3 totals 15 residues. The V gene's germline CDR1 is SGHAT and CDR2 FQDESV (reference sequence). Deletions cut 3 bases from V and 0 bases from J, with 12 bases between. The CDR3 protein is CASSFRGHDSYEQYF. The CDR3 region has the DNA TGTGCCAGCAGCTTCAGGGGCCACGACTCCTACGAGCAGTACTTC.

Of note for this clone: Its ends do not fully match the called genes, so a read error is possible. V is TRBV7-7 and J is TRBJ1-6; maybe TRBD1 (6 bases). Germline V CDR1 and CDR2: SSHAT, FNYEAQ (reference sequence). This CDR3 comprises 14 residues. CDR3 coding DNA: TGTGCTAGCAGCTTGGGCAGGGGCAATTCACCCCTCCACTTT. Translated: CASSLGRGNSPLHF.

The sample holds a few counts of this clone. The CDR3 sequence: CASSVTGIEAFF. CDR3 DNA sequence: TGTGCCAGCAGTGTAACAGGGATTGAAGCTTTCTTT. This chain joins TRBV28 and TRBJ1-1; tentatively, D is TRBD1 (6 bases). Germline CDR1 is MDHEN and CDR2 is SYDVKM. V was trimmed by 5 bases and J by 7 bases, leaving 11 bases between them. The CDR3 consists of 12 residues. The full variable domain, its missing parts supplied by reference TRBV28 and TRBJ1-1, is DVKVTQSSRYLVKRTGEKVFLECVQDMDHENMFWYRQDPGLGLRLIYFSYDVKMKEKGDIPEGYSVSREKKERFSLILESASTNQTSMYLCASSVTGIEAFFGQGTRLTVV.

This clone was counted a single time. At one boundary the junction diverges from the germline segment, which might be a read error. This chain links TRBV7-7 with TRBJ1-3; 8 bases match TRBD1. The CDR3 covers 15 residues. Per germline, CDR1 SSHAT and CDR2 FNYEAQ (reference sequence). DNA for the CDR3: TGTGCTAGCAGCCACATAGGACAGGGTTGGTGCACCATATATTTT. Encoded protein: CASSHIGQGWCTIYF.

The chain couples TRBV6-1 to TRBJ2-1; D is perhaps TRBD2 (5 bases). With 2 bases removed from V and 7 bases from J, the gap between germline ends came to 18 bases. CDR3 length: 16 amino acids. The germline gives CDR1 MNHNS, CDR2 SASEGT. CDR3 DNA sequence: TGTGCCAGCAGTGAAAGGAGACTATCTGTATCGAATGAGCAGTTCTTC. This encodes CASSERRLSVSNEQFF.

In this sample, this clone turned up once. The chain recombines TRBV29-1 with TRBJ2-5; 9 positions agree with TRBD2. The length of the CDR3 is 14 residues. Germline V CDR1 and CDR2: SQVTM, ANQGSEA. V lost 3 bases, J lost 6 bases, and 8 bases stayed unmatched. The CDR3 region has the DNA TGCAGCGTTGAGCGGGAGGGTAAATGGAAGACCCAGTACTTC. It is translated as CSVEREGKWKTQYF.

This chain links TRBV13 with TRBJ2-1, with a weak D call TRBD1 (6 bases). The V gene lost 5 bases and the J gene lost 7 bases, with 21 bases spanning the gap. Germline CDR1 is PRHDT and CDR2 is FYEKMQ (reference sequence). The CDR3 runs 16 residues. The CDR3 DNA sequence: TGTGCCAGCAGCCCAAGGACAGCCGTCGGTTGGAATGAGCAGTTCTTC. Its translation is CASSPRTAVGWNEQFF.

This chain connects TRBV4-1 to TRBJ1-2, with TRBD1 matching 7 bases. The CDR3 sequence is 16 residues long. Trimming at V came to 0 bases and at J to 1 base, leaving 5 bases not matched to a gene. CDR1 and CDR2 (germline): MGHRA, YSYEKL. The CDR3 nucleotides read TGCGCCAGCAGCCAAGATCCGGCAGGGGGTAACTATGGCTACACCTTC. The encoded protein is CASSQDPAGGNYGYTF.

A few counts support this clone. This chain links TRBV27 with TRBJ2-7; maybe TRBD2 (6 bases). Germline values: CDR1 MNHEY, CDR2 SMNVEV (reference sequence). The CDR3 is 14 amino acids. V lost 3 bases and J 1 base, leaving 10 bases between the germline ends. The CDR3 region is CASSLAGTSYEQYF. DNA of the CDR3: TGTGCCAGCAGTTTGGCGGGGACTTCCTACGAGCAGTACTTC.

V is TRBV7-9 and J is TRBJ2-2; D unresolved. V was cut by 5 bases and J by 0 bases, with 16 bases left in between. The CDR3 totals 17 residues. The germline CDR1 and CDR2 sequences are SEHNR and FQNEAQ (reference sequence). The CDR3, as DNA: TGTGCCAGCAGCCTCCCGGTGAATTCAACGAACACCGGGGAGCTGTTTTTT. Protein product: CASSLPVNSTNTGELFF.

The chain carries TRBV7-6 and TRBJ2-7; 9 nucleotides line up with TRBD1. CDR3 length: 15 residues. After removal of 7 bases from V and 5 bases from J, the junction contained 12 bases not matched to a gene. The germline CDR1 and CDR2 sequences are SGHVS and FNYEAQ. CDR3 in DNA: TGTGCCAGCACGGGGGACAGGGAAGAGTTGGACGAGCAGTACTTC. Translating it yields CASTGDREELDEQYF.

V and J are TRBV5-4 and TRBJ2-7; 10 nucleotides align to TRBD2. The CDR3 is 14 amino acids. The J segment lost 2 bases and the V segment lost 3 bases, leaving 2 bases of the junction unmatched. CDR1 is SGHNT and CDR2 is YYREEE in the germline V gene (reference sequence). In DNA form, the CDR3 reads TGTGCCAGCAGCTCAAGCGGGGGGGCCTACGAGCAGTACTTC. This encodes CASSSSGGAYEQYF.

The rearrangement uses TRBV30 and TRBJ1-6; 7 nucleotides line up with TRBD1. Per the germline V gene, CDR1 is GTSNPN and CDR2 is SVGIG (reference sequence). V shed 5 bases and J 16 bases; nucleotides not matched to a gene: 8. The CDR3 is made up of 11 amino acids. Here the CDR3 DNA reads TGTGCCTGGTACATAGGGGGCCATCTCCACTTT. Its translation is CAWYIGGHLHF.

The chain links TRBV5-4 to TRBJ2-1; D might be TRBD2 (5 bases). This CDR3 is 13 amino acids long. Trimming cost V 0 bases and J 7 bases, with 8 bases left between them. Germline CDR1 reads SGHNT; CDR2 reads YYREEE (reference sequence). This CDR3 reads CASSLGGANEQFF. CDR3 coding DNA: TGTGCCAGCAGCTTGGGGGGAGCTAATGAGCAGTTCTTC.

The V call is TRBV7-9, the J call TRBJ2-5; maybe TRBD2 (7 bases). With 8 bases removed from V and 5 bases from J, the gap between germline ends came to 24 bases. CDR3 length: 16 amino acids. Germline V CDR1 and CDR2: SEHNR, FQNEAQ (reference sequence). The CDR3: CASFRHGGGPLETQYF. CDR3 DNA sequence: TGTGCCAGCTTCCGGCATGGGGGGGGGCCCCTGGAGACCCAGTACTTC.

J is TRBJ1-4 and V is TRBV4-3, with 7 positions matching TRBD1. This CDR3 has 14 residues. Germline V gene data show CDR1 as LGHNA and CDR2 as YSLEER. Trimming removed 2 bases from V and 7 bases from J; junction bases left unmatched: 4. The CDR3 is CASSQQGESEKLFF. The CDR3, as DNA: TGCGCCAGCAGCCAACAGGGGGAGAGTGAAAAACTGTTTTTT.

This clone occurred a few times. The gene calls are TRBV27 and TRBJ2-7; the match to TRBD2 covers 11 bases. J lost 3 bases, V lost 8 bases, and 18 bases had no gene match. The CDR3 contains 18 residues. The germline V gene encodes CDR1 MNHEY and CDR2 SMNVEV (reference sequence). The CDR3 region has the DNA TGTGCCAGCGCACCAACCTTACTACTAGCGGGAGTTGTCTACGAGCAGTACTTC. Protein: CASAPTLLLAGVVYEQYF.

The chain couples TRBV29-1 to TRBJ2-7, with D perhaps TRBD2 (6 bases). Trimming left V 2 bases short and J 4 bases short, with 12 bases between. This CDR3 comprises 13 residues. The germline CDR1 and CDR2 sequences are SQVTM and ANQGSEA. CDR3 DNA: TGCAGCGTTGAATCGCGGGACTTTTACGAGCAGTACTTC. It is translated as CSVESRDFYEQYF.

This chain connects TRBV29-1 to TRBJ1-4; no reliable D call. V shed 4 bases and J shed 11 bases, with 11 bases lying between them. From germline, CDR1 is SQVTM and CDR2 ANQGSEA. The CDR3 has 11 residues. CDR3: CSVADSGKLFF. The CDR3 bases are TGCAGCGTTGCTGACTCGGGGAAACTGTTTTTT.

The V and J genes are TRBV19 and TRBJ1-5; no definite D call. Trimming stripped 2 bases from V and 6 bases from J, with 8 bases between. CDR1 LNHDA and CDR2 SQIVND come from the germline V gene (reference sequence). This CDR3 region has 13 residues. CDR3 protein: CASSISMGQPQHF. The CDR3, as DNA: TGTGCCAGTAGTATATCGATGGGTCAGCCCCAGCATTTT. Combining the CDR3 with reference TRBV19 and TRBJ1-5 gives the whole variable domain DGGITQSPKYLFRKEGQNVTLSCEQNLNHDAMYWYRQDPGQGLRLIYYSQIVNDFQKGDIAEGYSVSREKKESFPLTVTSAQKNPTAFYLCASSISMGQPQHFGDGTRLSIL.

The rearrangement uses TRBV5-4 and TRBJ2-5; the match to TRBD2 covers 9 bases. Germline V gene lookup returns CDR1 SGHNT and CDR2 YYREEE (reference sequence). The CDR3 loop spans 15 amino acids. Trimming took 4 bases from V and 5 from J; bases not matched to a gene: 9. The CDR3 DNA sequence: TGTGCCAGCAGCCTTATAGCGGGAGTGGGGGAGACCCAGTACTTC. It codes for CASSLIAGVGETQYF.

The V and J genes are TRBV19 and TRBJ1-2, with 8 bases matching TRBD1. Germline trimming cut 3 bases from V and 3 bases from J; bases unmatched to any gene: 6. From germline, CDR1 is LNHDA and CDR2 SQIVND (reference sequence). This CDR3 is 15 amino acids long. CDR3 in DNA: TGTGCCAGTAGTATCGGACAGGGTGATCACTATGGCTACACCTTC. This codes for CASSIGQGDHYGYTF.